This T cell receptor beta chain appears in the sequencing data of a study of cytomegalovirus exposure and HLA in healthy donors. Study-wide points: Later, TCR association rates were found to vary by HLA locus, highest for DRB1 and lowest for HLA-C. For most subjects, TCR beta sequences were reported to predict HLA-A and HLA-B alleles with accuracy. Indistinguishable V segments such as TRBV6-2 and TRBV6-3 were excluded. For presence/absence analyses, sequencing depth was assumed to be roughly uniform across donors.

As regards this clone: The target antigen is unknown.

PCR involved 60 Vbeta and 13 Jbeta primers. This table comes from immunoSEQ multiplex PCR, and its TCRdb copy is limited to in-frame clones, with some not included. Here the sample spans 180,000 or so clones, 75% to 85% being singletons. The germline V gene has CDR1 SGHNT and CDR2 YYREEE (reference sequence). The CDR3 is 12 amino acids. Trimming removed 6 bases at V and 8 bases at J, with 11 bases between. The sample consisted of PBMCs. The J gene is TRBJ1-4, the V gene TRBV5-4; possibly TRBD1 for D (5 bases). The source is a young man in good health and CMV-seronegative. The DNA of the CDR3 is TGTGCCAGCACTAGATCAGGGGAAAAACTGTTTTTT. Protein product: CASTRSGEKLFF. Together with reference TRBV5-4 and TRBJ1-4, the CDR3 gives the full variable domain: ETGVTQSPTHLIKTRGQQVTLRCSSQSGHNTVSWYQQALGQGPQFIFQYYREEENGRGNFPPRFSGLQFPNYSSELNVNALELDDSALYLCASTRSGEKLFFGSGTQLSVL.